This is a list of T cell receptor beta chains from one sample in a study of T cell repertoires in cytomegalovirus infection. One entry per CDR3 protein, called by TCRdb with MiXCR from the reads. The sample has about 920,000 distinct CDR3 sequences; around 30% are singletons. The antigens of these receptors remain unknown. The material sequenced was cultured CD8+ T cells from PBMCs, taken from culture after CMV antigen stimulation. The receptor set was obtained from a human donor in good health (CMV status not recorded). Some clones in this sample may be carry-over from other donors' samples. Each CDR3 is given with its conserved first and last residue. D genes are given only for firm matches. A clone size is listed for some rows: how often the clone was seen (once, few, many), or a class if it is expanded.

d_call: TRBD1
v_call: TRBV6-5
j_call: TRBJ1-2
clone_size: few
cdr3_aa: CASSYGGGSYGYTF
cdr3_nt: TGTGCCAGCAGTTACGGAGGGGGCAGCTATGGCTACACCTTC

d_call: .
v_call: TRBV4-1
j_call: TRBJ1-2
clone_size: .
cdr3_aa: CASSQGGRGNYGYTF
cdr3_nt: TGCGCCAGCAGCCAAGGGGGCAGGGGTAACTATGGCTACACCTTC

d_call: TRBD2
v_call: TRBV27
j_call: TRBJ2-5
clone_size: few
cdr3_aa: CASSLYSGAHQETQYF
cdr3_nt: TGTGCCAGCAGTTTATATAGCGGGGCGCACCAAGAGACCCAGTACTTC

d_call: TRBD1
v_call: TRBV7-3
j_call: TRBJ2-2
clone_size: few
cdr3_aa: CASSLPRDRANTGELFF
cdr3_nt: TGTGCCAGCAGCTTACCTCGCGACAGGGCCAACACCGGGGAGCTGTTTTTT

d_call: .
v_call: TRBV5-4
j_call: TRBJ2-3
clone_size: .
cdr3_aa: CASSPGEENTQYF
cdr3_nt: TGTGCCAGCAGCCCCGGGGAGGAAAATACGCAGTATTTT

d_call: TRBD1
v_call: TRBV5-4
j_call: TRBJ2-1
clone_size: .
cdr3_aa: CASSTPGQGRTGSYNEQFF
cdr3_nt: TGTGCCAGCAGCACCCCGGGACAGGGTAGAACCGGCTCCTACAATGAGCAGTTCTTC

d_call: TRBD1
v_call: TRBV7-9
j_call: TRBJ1-2
clone_size: many
cdr3_aa: CASSLTDRAYGYTF
cdr3_nt: TGTGCCAGCAGCTTAACCGACAGGGCCTATGGCTACACCTTC

d_call: TRBD1
v_call: TRBV7-9
j_call: TRBJ2-1
clone_size: few
cdr3_aa: CASSSIQGVYNEQFF
cdr3_nt: TGTGCCAGCAGCTCCATACAGGGGGTCTACAATGAGCAGTTCTTC

d_call: .
v_call: TRBV27
j_call: TRBJ1-5
clone_size: .
cdr3_aa: CASSLTSGPNQPQHF
cdr3_nt: TGTGCCAGCAGTTTAACGAGTGGTCCCAATCAGCCCCAGCATTTT

d_call: .
v_call: TRBV7-2
j_call: TRBJ2-7
clone_size: many
cdr3_aa: CASSLGFGVGAYEQYF
cdr3_nt: TGTGCCAGCAGCTTAGGGTTCGGGGTCGGGGCCTACGAGCAGTACTTC

d_call: .
v_call: TRBV28
j_call: TRBJ1-5
clone_size: few
cdr3_aa: CASTGRPNQPQHF
cdr3_nt: TGTGCCAGCACCGGCAGGCCGAATCAGCCCCAGCATTTT

d_call: .
v_call: TRBV7-8
j_call: TRBJ1-1
clone_size: few
cdr3_aa: CASSFRGGGMNTEAFF
cdr3_nt: TGTGCCAGCAGCTTCCGGGGTGGAGGCATGAACACTGAAGCTTTCTTT

d_call: .
v_call: TRBV27
j_call: TRBJ1-3
clone_size: .
cdr3_aa: CASSNSFSGNTIYF
cdr3_nt: TGTGCCAGCAGTAACAGTTTCTCTGGAAACACCATATATTTT

d_call: .
v_call: TRBV7-8
j_call: TRBJ2-7
clone_size: many
cdr3_aa: CASSPSAGSSYEQYF
cdr3_nt: TGTGCCAGCAGCCCATCCGCCGGGAGCTCCTACGAGCAGTACTTC

d_call: TRBD1
v_call: TRBV10-3
j_call: TRBJ2-6
clone_size: .
cdr3_aa: CAITGQGFGANVLTF
cdr3_nt: TGTGCCATCACCGGACAGGGGTTTGGGGCCAACGTCCTGACTTTC

d_call: .
v_call: TRBV27
j_call: TRBJ1-2
clone_size: few
cdr3_aa: CASSLTRSKRDRRYTF
cdr3_nt: TGTGCCAGCAGTTTAACCCGGTCGAAGCGCGACAGGCGATACACCTTC

d_call: .
v_call: TRBV7-6
j_call: TRBJ1-4
clone_size: few
cdr3_aa: CASSPLMTADNEKLFF
cdr3_nt: TGTGCCAGCAGCCCCCTTATGACAGCAGATAATGAAAAACTGTTTTTT

d_call: .
v_call: TRBV7-6
j_call: TRBJ2-1
clone_size: few
cdr3_aa: CASSLVGEGSQRYNEQFF
cdr3_nt: TGTGCCAGCAGCTTAGTAGGGGAAGGGTCCCAAAGATACAATGAGCAGTTCTTC

d_call: TRBD2
v_call: TRBV20-1
j_call: TRBJ2-3
clone_size: .
cdr3_aa: CSARNGAGGTTDTQYF
cdr3_nt: TGCAGTGCTAGGAATGGAGCGGGGGGGACCACAGATACGCAGTATTTT

d_call: .
v_call: TRBV9
j_call: TRBJ1-5
clone_size: few
cdr3_aa: CASSVRDGPNQPQHF
cdr3_nt: TGTGCCAGCAGCGTTAGGGACGGACCCAATCAGCCCCAGCATTTT

d_call: .
v_call: TRBV28
j_call: TRBJ2-2
clone_size: .
cdr3_aa: CASRPDLVGGNTGELFF
cdr3_nt: TGTGCCAGCAGACCCGACTTGGTGGGGGGGAACACCGGGGAGCTGTTTTTT

d_call: .
v_call: TRBV5-1
j_call: TRBJ2-5
clone_size: .
cdr3_aa: CASSYRDGVRETQYF
cdr3_nt: TGCGCCAGCAGTTACCGGGACGGCGTACGTGAGACCCAGTACTTC

d_call: .
v_call: TRBV6-6
j_call: TRBJ1-5
clone_size: many
cdr3_aa: CASSYSSQNQPQHF
cdr3_nt: TGTGCCAGCAGTTACTCGTCCCAAAATCAGCCCCAGCATTTT

d_call: .
v_call: TRBV7-9
j_call: TRBJ1-4
clone_size: few
cdr3_aa: CASASRANEKLFF
cdr3_nt: TGTGCCAGCGCCTCCCGGGCTAATGAAAAACTGTTTTTT

d_call: .
v_call: TRBV12-3/TRBV12-4
j_call: TRBJ1-1
clone_size: many
cdr3_aa: CASSLGPPSVTFPGYTEAFF
cdr3_nt: TGTGCCAGCAGTTTGGGGCCGCCAAGTGTTACATTCCCGGGATACACTGAAGCTTTCTTT

d_call: .
v_call: TRBV7-2
j_call: TRBJ2-1
clone_size: many
cdr3_aa: CASSFRDGGGLNEQFF
cdr3_nt: TGTGCCAGCAGCTTTAGGGATGGTGGGGGCCTCAATGAGCAGTTCTTC

d_call: .
v_call: TRBV6-5
j_call: TRBJ1-1
clone_size: once
cdr3_aa: CASSYTSSGWEAFF
cdr3_nt: TGTGCCAGCAGTTACACCTCGTCAGGTTGGGAAGCTTTCTTT

d_call: TRBD2
v_call: TRBV24-1
j_call: TRBJ2-3
clone_size: .
cdr3_aa: CATSYSRALAGFTSTDTQYF
cdr3_nt: TGTGCCACCAGTTATTCGAGGGCACTAGCGGGGTTTACTAGCACAGATACGCAGTATTTT

d_call: .
v_call: TRBV7-8
j_call: TRBJ1-3
clone_size: many
cdr3_aa: CASSKAGGPGNTIYF
cdr3_nt: TGTGCCAGCAGCAAAGCGGGGGGTCCAGGAAACACCATATATTTT

d_call: TRBD1
v_call: TRBV7-6
j_call: TRBJ2-5
clone_size: .
cdr3_aa: CASSAAGTGRATRYF
cdr3_nt: TGTGCTAGCAGCGCCGCCGGGACAGGGAGGGCGACCCGGTACTTC

d_call: TRBD1
v_call: TRBV18
j_call: TRBJ2-2
clone_size: .
cdr3_aa: CASSPIRDRGLGTGELFF
cdr3_nt: TGTGCCAGCTCACCAATCCGGGACAGGGGGCTCGGCACCGGGGAGCTGTTTTTT

d_call: .
v_call: TRBV19
j_call: TRBJ1-1
clone_size: few
cdr3_aa: CASSSRHVLNTEAFF
cdr3_nt: TGTGCCAGTAGTTCCAGACATGTGTTAAACACTGAAGCTTTCTTT

d_call: TRBD2
v_call: TRBV7-2
j_call: TRBJ2-1
clone_size: many
cdr3_aa: CASSLRSYLAGGWDEQFF
cdr3_nt: TGTGCCAGCAGCCTCAGGTCCTATTTAGCGGGGGGATGGGATGAGCAGTTCTTC

d_call: .
v_call: TRBV7-3
j_call: TRBJ1-3
clone_size: .
cdr3_aa: CASSPDGTSGNTIYF
cdr3_nt: TGTGCCAGCAGCCCAGACGGAACCTCTGGAAACACCATATATTTT

d_call: .
v_call: TRBV14
j_call: TRBJ2-3
clone_size: once
cdr3_aa: CASSQRAGTLTDTQYF
cdr3_nt: TGTGCCAGCAGCCAAAGGGCAGGCACCCTCACAGATACGCAGTATTTT

d_call: .
v_call: TRBV7-9
j_call: TRBJ1-6
clone_size: .
cdr3_aa: CASSAADSNSPLHF
cdr3_nt: TGTGCCAGCAGCGCCGCGGACAGTAATTCACCCCTCCACTTT

d_call: TRBD1
v_call: TRBV20-1
j_call: TRBJ2-7
clone_size: few
cdr3_aa: CSAPPRDRVDEQYF
cdr3_nt: TGCAGTGCCCCGCCCCGGGACAGGGTTGACGAGCAGTACTTC

d_call: TRBD1
v_call: TRBV6-6
j_call: TRBJ1-2
clone_size: .
cdr3_aa: CASSYRQGGRYGYTF
cdr3_nt: TGTGCCAGCAGTTACCGACAGGGGGGACGCTATGGCTACACCTTC

d_call: .
v_call: TRBV12-5
j_call: TRBJ2-3
clone_size: many
cdr3_aa: CASGFSSTDTQYF
cdr3_nt: TGTGCTAGTGGTTTCTCTAGCACAGATACGCAGTATTTT

d_call: .
v_call: TRBV6-4
j_call: TRBJ2-1
clone_size: .
cdr3_aa: CASSEIIARGWCNEQFF
cdr3_nt: TGTGCCAGCAGTGAGATAATAGCGCGGGGTTGGTGCAATGAGCAGTTCTTC

d_call: TRBD1
v_call: TRBV20-1
j_call: TRBJ1-4
clone_size: .
cdr3_aa: CSARGTGSGKLFF
cdr3_nt: TGCAGTGCTAGGGGGACAGGGTCAGGAAAACTGTTTTTT

d_call: .
v_call: TRBV12-3/TRBV12-4
j_call: TRBJ2-2
clone_size: .
cdr3_aa: CASSLTNTGELIF
cdr3_nt: TGTGCCAGCAGTTTGACGAACACCGGGGAGCTGATTTTT

d_call: TRBD2
v_call: TRBV3-1
j_call: TRBJ2-1
clone_size: .
cdr3_aa: CASSQGGGQARGEQFF
cdr3_nt: TGTGCCAGCAGCCAAGGGGGAGGGCAGGCCCGAGGCGAGCAGTTCTTC

d_call: TRBD1
v_call: TRBV7-9
j_call: TRBJ1-2
clone_size: .
cdr3_aa: CASSSRGEAGYTF
cdr3_nt: TGTGCCAGCAGCTCCAGGGGGGAGGCTGGCTACACCTTC

d_call: .
v_call: TRBV19
j_call: TRBJ1-1
clone_size: .
cdr3_aa: CASSIFRNTEAFF
cdr3_nt: TGTGCCAGTAGTATTTTCAGGAACACTGAAGCTTTCTTT

d_call: .
v_call: TRBV6-1
j_call: TRBJ1-1
clone_size: .
cdr3_aa: CASTGHWGTEAFF
cdr3_nt: TGTGCCAGTACCGGACATTGGGGCACTGAAGCTTTCTTT

d_call: .
v_call: TRBV24-1
j_call: TRBJ2-5
clone_size: few
cdr3_aa: CATEGETQYF
cdr3_nt: TGTGCCACCGAGGGAGAGACCCAGTACTTC

d_call: TRBD1
v_call: TRBV27
j_call: TRBJ1-3
clone_size: .
cdr3_aa: CASSLYRGLGNTIYF
cdr3_nt: TGTGCCAGCAGTTTATATAGGGGGCTCGGAAACACCATATATTTT

d_call: .
v_call: TRBV28
j_call: TRBJ2-5
clone_size: .
cdr3_aa: CASSLFIRGETQYF
cdr3_nt: TGTGCCAGCAGTTTATTCATCCGCGGGGAGACCCAGTACTTC

d_call: .
v_call: TRBV6-2/TRBV6-3
j_call: TRBJ2-2
clone_size: .
cdr3_aa: CASRKTIQGNTGELFF
cdr3_nt: TGTGCCAGCCGTAAAACTATCCAGGGGAACACCGGGGAGCTGTTTTTT

d_call: TRBD1
v_call: TRBV5-1
j_call: TRBJ1-1
clone_size: .
cdr3_aa: CASSPKDRDPEAFF
cdr3_nt: TGCGCCAGCAGCCCGAAGGACAGGGACCCTGAAGCTTTCTTT

d_call: .
v_call: TRBV19
j_call: TRBJ1-5
clone_size: few
cdr3_aa: CASSRAYWGNQPQHF
cdr3_nt: TGTGCCAGTAGTAGGGCCTATTGGGGCAATCAGCCCCAGCATTTT

d_call: .
v_call: TRBV7-6
j_call: TRBJ2-7
clone_size: .
cdr3_aa: CASSLVGGALNEQYF
cdr3_nt: TGTGCCAGCAGCTTAGTAGGGGGGGCTCTCAACGAGCAGTACTTC

d_call: .
v_call: TRBV4-3
j_call: TRBJ1-6
clone_size: .
cdr3_aa: CASSQGRPINSPLHF
cdr3_nt: TGCGCCAGCAGCCAAGGACGGCCTATTAATTCACCCCTCCACTTT